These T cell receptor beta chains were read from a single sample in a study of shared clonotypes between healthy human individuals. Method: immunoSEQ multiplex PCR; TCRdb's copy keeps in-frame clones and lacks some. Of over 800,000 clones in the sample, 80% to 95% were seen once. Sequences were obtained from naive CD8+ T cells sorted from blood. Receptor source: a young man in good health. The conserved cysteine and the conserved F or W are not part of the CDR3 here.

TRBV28,ASRQTGYTAGELF
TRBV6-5,ASSYTSGYTDTQY
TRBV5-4,ASSLRQGMNTEAF
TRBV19,ASSSSGGTSSYNEQF
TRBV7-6,ASSLDPLNTEAF
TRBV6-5,ASRSQGNEQF
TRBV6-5,ASSWGPSNQPQH
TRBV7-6,ASSLESPRSYEQY
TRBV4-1,ASSQVEAGFKTGELF
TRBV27,ASSLWTSVVRRDNEQF
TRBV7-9,ASSLVPGTGRGQPQH
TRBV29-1,SVEGPAGVQETQY
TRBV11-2,ASSLESSGPSYNEQF
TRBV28,ASSYGAATNEKLF
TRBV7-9,ASLGGASGSSYNEQF
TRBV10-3,AISESSSSTDTQY
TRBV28,ASSGTGYNEQF
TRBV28,ASAHTGQGFYEQY
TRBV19,ASSIDPGNEQF
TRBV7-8,ASSPRTGGVGQPQH
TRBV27,ASRSRGQEAGGNTIY
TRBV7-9,ASSLKFTDTQY
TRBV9,ASSVLGGRATDTQY
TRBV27,ASSYRAIDEQY
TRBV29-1,SVTTWRTSGANVLT
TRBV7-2,ASSENTGGTTTYEQY
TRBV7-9,ASSLVGGQETQY
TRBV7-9,ASSLVAPGGGQPQH
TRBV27,ASKPQGTNQPQH
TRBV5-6,ASSLRGNTEAF
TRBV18,ASSPGQPNTEAF
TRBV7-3,ASKMSGNENTEAF
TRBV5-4,ASSWEPGQGLTGELF
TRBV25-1,ASSEWQSWDNYGYT
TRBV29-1,SVEWLVSGSNEQF
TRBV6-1,ASSEQSWVGYEQY
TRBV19,ASSSLGVVYGYT
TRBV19,ASSIKTTWEQY
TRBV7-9,ASSSGGGDGYT
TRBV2,ASSPRAGGNNEQF
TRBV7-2,ASSLAQGGAYNEQF
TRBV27,ASSFRRDALGEQY
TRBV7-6,ASSPPGRGLYEQY
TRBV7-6,ASSLAHTLAGGLRVENEQF
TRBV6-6,ASSYGRQLGELEQY
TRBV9,ASDESGSAGELF
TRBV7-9,ASSLTPQETQY
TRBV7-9,ASSFNRAGPGTDTQY
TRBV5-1,ASSFAGQGATSSYEQY
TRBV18,ASSPKGPSSGANVLT
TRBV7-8,ASSPFVPGGNNYGYT
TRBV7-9,ASSFPGNEQF
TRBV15,ATSREGSRASAEQF
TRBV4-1,ASSLRLHDYNEQF
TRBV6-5,ASKRTSGTGETQY
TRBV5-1,ASSWTGVEQPQH
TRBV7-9,ASSLTGTRGNTIY